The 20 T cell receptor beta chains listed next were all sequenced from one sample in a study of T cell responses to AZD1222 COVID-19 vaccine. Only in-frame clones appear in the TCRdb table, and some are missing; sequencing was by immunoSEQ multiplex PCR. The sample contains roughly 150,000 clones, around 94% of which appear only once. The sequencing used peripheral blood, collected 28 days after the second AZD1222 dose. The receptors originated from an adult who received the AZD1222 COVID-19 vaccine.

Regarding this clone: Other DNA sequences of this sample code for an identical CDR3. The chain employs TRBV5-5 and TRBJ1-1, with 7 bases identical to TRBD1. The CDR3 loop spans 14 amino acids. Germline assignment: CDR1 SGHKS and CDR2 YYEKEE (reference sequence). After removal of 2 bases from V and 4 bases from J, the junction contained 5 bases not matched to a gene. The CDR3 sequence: CASSLRQGGTEAFF. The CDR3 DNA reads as TGTGCCAGCAGCTTAAGACAGGGTGGCACTGAAGCTTTCTTT.

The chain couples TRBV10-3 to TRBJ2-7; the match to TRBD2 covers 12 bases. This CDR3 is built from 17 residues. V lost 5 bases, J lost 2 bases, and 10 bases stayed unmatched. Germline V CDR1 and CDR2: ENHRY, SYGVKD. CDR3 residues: CAISRTSGRTTPYEQYF. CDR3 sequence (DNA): TGTGCCATCAGTCGCACTAGCGGGAGGACCACTCCCTACGAGCAGTACTTC.

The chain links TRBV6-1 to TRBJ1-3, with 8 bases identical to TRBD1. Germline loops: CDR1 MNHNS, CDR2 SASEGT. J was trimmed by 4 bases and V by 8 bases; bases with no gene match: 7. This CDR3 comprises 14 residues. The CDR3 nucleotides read TGTGCCAGCTTAGGACAGGGCAGAGGAAACACCATATATTTT. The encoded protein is CASLGQGRGNTIYF.

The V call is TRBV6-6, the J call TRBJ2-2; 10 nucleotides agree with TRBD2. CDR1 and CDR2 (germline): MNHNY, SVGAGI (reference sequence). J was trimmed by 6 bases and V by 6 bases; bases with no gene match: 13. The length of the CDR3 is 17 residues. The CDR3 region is CASSRNLAGVESGELFF. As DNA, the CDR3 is TGTGCCAGCAGCCGAAATCTAGCGGGAGTTGAGTCCGGGGAGCTGTTTTTT.

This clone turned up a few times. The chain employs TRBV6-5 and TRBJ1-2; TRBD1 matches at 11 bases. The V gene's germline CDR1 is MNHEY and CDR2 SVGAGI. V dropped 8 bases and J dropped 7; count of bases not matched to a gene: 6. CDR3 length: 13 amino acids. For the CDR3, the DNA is TGTGCCAGCGTGGACAGGGGGCAAGGTGGCTACACCTTC. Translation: CASVDRGQGGYTF.

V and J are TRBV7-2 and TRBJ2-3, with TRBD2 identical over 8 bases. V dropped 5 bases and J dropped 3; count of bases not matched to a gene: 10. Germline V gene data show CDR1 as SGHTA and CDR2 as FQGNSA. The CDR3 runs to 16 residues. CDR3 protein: CASSPGPGGSTDTQYF. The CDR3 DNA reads TGTGCCAGCAGCCCTGGTCCGGGAGGGTCAACAGATACGCAGTATTTT.

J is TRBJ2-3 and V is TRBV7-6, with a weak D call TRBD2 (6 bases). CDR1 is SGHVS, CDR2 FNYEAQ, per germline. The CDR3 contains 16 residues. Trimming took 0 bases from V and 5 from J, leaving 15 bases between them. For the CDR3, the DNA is TGTGCCAGCAGCTTAGCGGCGGGGCCAAAGGGAGATACGCAGTATTTT. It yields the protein CASSLAAGPKGDTQYF. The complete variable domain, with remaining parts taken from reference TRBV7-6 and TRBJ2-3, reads GAGVSQSPRYKVTKRGQDVALRCDPISGHVSLYWYRQALGQGPEFLTYFNYEAQQDKSGLPNDRFSAERPEGSISTLTIQRTEQRDSAMYRCASSLAAGPKGDTQYFGPGTRLTVL.

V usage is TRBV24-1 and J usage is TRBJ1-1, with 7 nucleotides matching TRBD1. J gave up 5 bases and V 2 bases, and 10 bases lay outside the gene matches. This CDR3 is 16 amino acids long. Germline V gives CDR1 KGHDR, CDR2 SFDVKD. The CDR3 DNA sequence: TGTGCCACCAGTGATTCACAAACAGGGGTCGGGACTGAAGCTTTCTTT. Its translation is CATSDSQTGVGTEAFF.

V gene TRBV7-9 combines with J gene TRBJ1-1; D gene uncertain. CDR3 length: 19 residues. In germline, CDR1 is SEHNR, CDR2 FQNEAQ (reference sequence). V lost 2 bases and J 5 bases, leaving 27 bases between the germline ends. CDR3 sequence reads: CASSLPQRDYDHSGTEAFF. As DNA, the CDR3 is TGTGCCAGCAGCTTACCGCAGCGGGATTATGATCACAGTGGGACTGAAGCTTTCTTT.

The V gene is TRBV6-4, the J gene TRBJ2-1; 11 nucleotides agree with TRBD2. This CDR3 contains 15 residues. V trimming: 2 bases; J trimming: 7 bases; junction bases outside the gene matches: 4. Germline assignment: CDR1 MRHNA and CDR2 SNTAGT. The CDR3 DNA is TGTGCCAGCAGTGACCCGGGACTAGCGGTAAATGAGCAGTTCTTC. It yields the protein CASSDPGLAVNEQFF.

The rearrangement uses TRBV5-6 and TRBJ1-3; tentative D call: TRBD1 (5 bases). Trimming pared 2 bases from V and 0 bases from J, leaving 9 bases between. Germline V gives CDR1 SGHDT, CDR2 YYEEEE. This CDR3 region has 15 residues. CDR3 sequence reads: CASSFGGHSGNTIYF. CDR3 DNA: TGTGCCAGCAGCTTTGGGGGTCACTCTGGAAACACCATATATTTT.

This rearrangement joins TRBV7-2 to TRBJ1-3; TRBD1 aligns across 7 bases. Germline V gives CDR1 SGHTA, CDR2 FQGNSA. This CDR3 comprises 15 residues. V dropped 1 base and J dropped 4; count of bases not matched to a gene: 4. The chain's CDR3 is CASSLGTGIGNTIYF. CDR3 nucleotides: TGTGCCAGCAGCTTAGGGACAGGCATAGGAAACACCATATATTTT.

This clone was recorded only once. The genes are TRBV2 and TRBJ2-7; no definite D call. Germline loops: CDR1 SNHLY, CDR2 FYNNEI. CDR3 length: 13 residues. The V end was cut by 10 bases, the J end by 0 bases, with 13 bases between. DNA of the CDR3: TGTGCCACCAAACTTACTTTCTCCTACGAGCAGTACTTC. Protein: CATKLTFSYEQYF.

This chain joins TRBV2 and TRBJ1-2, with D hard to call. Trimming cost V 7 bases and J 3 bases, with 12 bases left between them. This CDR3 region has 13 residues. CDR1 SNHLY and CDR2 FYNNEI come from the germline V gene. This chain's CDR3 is CASIASVDYGYTF. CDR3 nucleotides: TGTGCCAGCATTGCGTCCGTGGACTATGGCTACACCTTC.

The CDR3 DNA is TGTGCCAGCAGCCCCGGTTGGAGACTCAAGAGCTCTGGAAACACCATATATTTT. This gives the protein CASSPGWRLKSSGNTIYF. The chain uses TRBV7-6 and TRBJ1-3; the D is unclear. Germline CDR1 reads SGHVS; CDR2 reads FNYEAQ. Trimming stripped 5 bases from V and 0 bases from J, with 20 bases between. The CDR3 covers 18 residues.

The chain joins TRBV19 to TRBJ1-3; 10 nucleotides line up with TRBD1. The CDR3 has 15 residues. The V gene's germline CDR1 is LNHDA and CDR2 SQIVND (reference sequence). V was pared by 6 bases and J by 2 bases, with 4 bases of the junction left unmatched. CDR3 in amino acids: CASSLTGGTGNTIYF. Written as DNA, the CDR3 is TGTGCCAGTAGCCTGACAGGGGGCACTGGAAACACCATATATTTT.

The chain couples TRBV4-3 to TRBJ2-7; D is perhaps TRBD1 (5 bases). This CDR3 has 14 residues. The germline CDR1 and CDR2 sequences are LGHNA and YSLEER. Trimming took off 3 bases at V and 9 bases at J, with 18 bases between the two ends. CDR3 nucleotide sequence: TGCGCCAGCAGCCAGATGTTAGGGTCACAGGTGCAGTACTTC. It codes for CASSQMLGSQVQYF.

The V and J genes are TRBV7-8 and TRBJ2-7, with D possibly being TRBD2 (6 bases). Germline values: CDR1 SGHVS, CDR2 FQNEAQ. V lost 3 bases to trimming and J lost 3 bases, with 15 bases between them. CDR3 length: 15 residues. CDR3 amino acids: CASSLPGLPGYEQYF. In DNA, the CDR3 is TGTGCCAGCAGCTTGCCGGGACTCCCTGGCTACGAGCAGTACTTC.

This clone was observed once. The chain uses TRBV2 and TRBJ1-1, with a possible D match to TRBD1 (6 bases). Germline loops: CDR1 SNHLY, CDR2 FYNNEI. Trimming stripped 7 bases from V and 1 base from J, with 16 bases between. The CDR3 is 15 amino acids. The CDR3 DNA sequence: TGTGCCAGCACCCGGGGGGCACACCCGAACACTGAAGCTTTCTTT. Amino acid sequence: CASTRGAHPNTEAFF. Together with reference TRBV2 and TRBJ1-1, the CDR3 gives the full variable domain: EPEVTQTPSHQVTQMGQEVILRCVPISNHLYFYWYRQILGQKVEFLVSFYNNEISEKSEIFDDQFSVERPDGSNFTLKIRSTKLEDSAMYFCASTRGAHPNTEAFFGQGTRLTVV.

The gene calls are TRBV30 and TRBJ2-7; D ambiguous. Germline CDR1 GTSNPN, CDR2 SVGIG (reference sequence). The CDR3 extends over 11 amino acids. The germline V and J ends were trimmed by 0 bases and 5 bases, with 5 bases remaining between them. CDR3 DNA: TGTGCCTGGAGTGTACTCAACGAGCAGTACTTC. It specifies CAWSVLNEQYF.